This T cell receptor beta chain was observed in a study of low-dose radiotherapy and immunotherapy resistance in tumors. Overall study: Patients of Cohort 1 had 0.5 Gy fractions every 2 weeks, which summed to 6.5 Gy. It was every two weeks, one day before radiation and immunotherapy, that intravenous cyclophosphamide 200 mg/m2 was given. Daily intake of oral aspirin 300 mg by patients lasted four cycles and began on cycle 1 day 1.

The CDR3 totals 15 residues. CDR1 is DFQATT and CDR2 is SNEGSKA in the germline V gene (reference sequence). Trimming cost V 7 bases and J 3 bases; bases outside gene matches: 11. Priming of first-strand cDNA relied on TRAV- and TRBV-specific primers (covering alpha and beta chains). With a V-primer adapter and a constant-region primer, TCRs were amplified for about 20 PCR cycles. TCRdb used MiXCR to reprocess the reads, holding one entry per CDR3 protein. The profile shows roughly 60,000 distinct CDR3 sequences, approximately 25% of them singletons. Time point defined: before trial treatment. All of the donors were given nivolumab, ipilimumab, aspirin, low-dose cyclophosphamide and low-dose radiotherapy as part of RACIN, a single-arm trial.

The chain employs TRBV20-1 and TRBJ2-3, with 9 bases aligning to TRBD2. Sequenced here: PBMCs, sampled before treatment. This TCR came from a male donor with prostate cancer. CDR3 loop: CSGTLRLADTDTQYF. CDR3 DNA: TGCAGTGGGACCTTACGACTAGCGGATACAGATACGCAGTATTTT.